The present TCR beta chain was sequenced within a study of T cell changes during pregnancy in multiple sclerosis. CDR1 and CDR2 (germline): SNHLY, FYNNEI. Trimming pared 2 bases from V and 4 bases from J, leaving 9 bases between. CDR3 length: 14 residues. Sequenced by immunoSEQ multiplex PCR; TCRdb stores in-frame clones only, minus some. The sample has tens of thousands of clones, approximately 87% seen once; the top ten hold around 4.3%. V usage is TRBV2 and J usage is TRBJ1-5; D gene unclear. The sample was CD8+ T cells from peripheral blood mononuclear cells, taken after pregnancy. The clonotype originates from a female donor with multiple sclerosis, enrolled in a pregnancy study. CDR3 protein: CASSEIAGNQPQHF. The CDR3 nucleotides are TGTGCCAGCAGTGAAATTGCCGGGAATCAGCCCCAGCATTTT.